The 3 T cell receptor beta chains below come from one sample, sequenced in a study of graft-versus-host responses after intestinal transplantation. Their antigens remain unidentified. Measured with immunoSEQ multiplex PCR; TCRdb has only the in-frame clones, and not every one. The sample includes about 120,000 clones, about 93% of them seen just once. The sequenced sample was unstimulated CD4+ T cells sorted from spleen or lymph node cells, obtained before intestinal transplant. The source is a human donor who received an intestinal transplant.

About this clone: Sequence at one end of the junction differs from germline and may be a read error. The chain combines TRBV7-7 with TRBJ2-7; no clear D. Germline V lookup: CDR1 SSHAT, CDR2 FNYEAQ (reference sequence). The CDR3 is 12 residues long. The CDR3, as DNA: TGTGCTAGCAGCCCCTTGACCTACGAGCAGTACTTC. This codes for CASSPLTYEQYF.

This CDR3 reads CASSNGGGPNEQFF. CDR3 sequence (DNA): TGTGCCAGTAGCAACGGGGGAGGGCCCAATGAGCAGTTCTTC. The chain recombines TRBV19 with TRBJ2-1; 7 nucleotides align to TRBD2. Trimming at V came to 6 bases and at J to 6 bases, leaving 8 bases not matched to a gene. The CDR3 is 14 residues long. From germline, CDR1 is LNHDA and CDR2 SQIVND (reference sequence).

The V gene is TRBV19, the J gene TRBJ1-2; 7 bases map to TRBD1. Germline CDR1 reads LNHDA; CDR2 reads SQIVND (reference sequence). The length of the CDR3 is 16 residues. Trimming cost V 1 base and J 4 bases; bases outside gene matches: 9. This CDR3 is CASSIVPIRGGYGYTF. For the CDR3, the DNA is TGTGCCAGTAGTATAGTCCCCATCAGGGGGGGCTATGGCTACACCTTC. The whole variable domain, remainder taken from reference TRBV19 and TRBJ1-2, is DGGITQSPKYLFRKEGQNVTLSCEQNLNHDAMYWYRQDPGQGLRLIYYSQIVNDFQKGDIAEGYSVSREKKESFPLTVTSAQKNPTAFYLCASSIVPIRGGYGYTFGSGTRLTVV.